Listed below are T cell receptor beta chains from one sample, sequenced in a study of OX40 agonist ivuxolimab in advanced cancers. Clones were sequenced by immunoSEQ multiplex PCR, and TCRdb holds only the in-frame ones, with some missing. The repertoire holds 42,000 or so clones, with about 81% as singletons. Sequences were derived from CD4+ or CD8+ T cells sorted from blood, sampled in a trial of the OX40 agonist ivuxolimab. Every receptor here comes from an adult with an advanced solid tumor such as melanoma, head and neck, liver or kidney cancer. CDR3s include the opening cysteine and the closing phenylalanine or tryptophan. The D gene is left open where the match is weak. Size is stated for part of the rows, as once, few or many counts, or as a class when the clone is expanded.

J gene,V gene,clone size,D gene,CDR3 protein,CDR3 DNA
TRBJ2-2,TRBV11-3,-,TRBD2,CASSQAGDTGELFF,TGTGCCAGCAGCCAAGCGGGAGATACCGGGGAGCTGTTTTTT
TRBJ2-3,TRBV7-3,-,-,CASSPGRRGGRTDTQYF,TGTGCCAGCAGCCCGGGACGGAGGGGGGGTCGCACAGATACGCAGTATTTT
TRBJ2-1,TRBV7-8,-,TRBD2,CASIRDEGGLSSYNEQFF,TGTGCCAGCATCCGGGATGAGGGAGGGCTTAGCTCCTACAATGAGCAGTTCTTC
TRBJ2-1,TRBV29-1,-,-,CSVESGSSSYNEQFF,TGCAGCGTTGAATCTGGGAGCAGCTCCTACAATGAGCAGTTCTTC
TRBJ1-1,TRBV7-3,-,-,CASSPTRVATEAFF,TGTGCCAGCAGCCCAACCAGGGTGGCCACTGAAGCTTTCTTT
TRBJ1-2,TRBV5-6,medium-sized,-,CASSLTRGSGYTF,TGTGCCAGCAGCTTGACACGAGGAAGTGGCTACACCTTC
TRBJ1-2,TRBV5-1,-,TRBD1,CASSLGQGDDGYTF,TGCGCCAGCAGCTTAGGACAGGGGGACGATGGCTACACCTTC
TRBJ1-2,TRBV27,-,TRBD1,CASSPGQGAGYTF,TGTGCCAGCAGTCCTGGACAGGGGGCTGGCTACACCTTC
TRBJ1-1,TRBV7-9,-,TRBD1,CASSLANLDRGWRAFF,TGTGCCAGCAGCTTAGCGAATCTGGACAGGGGGTGGCGAGCTTTCTTT
TRBJ2-5,TRBV18,-,-,CASSPRIQETQYF,TGTGCCAGCTCACCACGGATCCAAGAGACCCAGTACTTC
TRBJ1-6,TRBV2,few,-,CASETGVDLHF,TGTGCCAGCGAAACGGGGGTAGACCTCCACTTT
TRBJ1-1,TRBV5-1,-,TRBD1,CASSPGTGGRDTEAFF,TGCGCCAGCAGCCCCGGGACAGGGGGGCGTGACACTGAAGCTTTCTTT
TRBJ2-6,TRBV5-1,-,-,CASSFTGANVLTF,TGCGCCAGCAGCTTTACTGGGGCCAACGTCCTGACTTTC
TRBJ2-1,TRBV5-1,-,TRBD2,CASSTSGRPNEQFF,TGCGCCAGCTCGACTAGCGGGAGGCCCAATGAGCAGTTCTTC
TRBJ2-1,TRBV6-5,-,-,CASSYFSGLDNEQFF,TGTGCCAGCAGTTACTTTAGCGGCCTTGACAATGAGCAGTTCTTC
TRBJ2-5,TRBV5-5,-,-,CASSLVGTAQETQYF,TGTGCCAGCAGCTTGGTAGGAACAGCTCAAGAGACCCAGTACTTC
TRBJ1-1,TRBV7-8,-,-,CASKAWEGMNTEAFF,TGTGCCAGCAAGGCCTGGGAAGGGATGAACACTGAAGCTTTCTTT
TRBJ1-5,TRBV15,-,-,CATSRDLGGGSQHF,TGTGCCACCAGCAGAGATCTGGGGGGAGGGTCCCAGCATTTT
TRBJ2-1,TRBV9,-,-,CASSGGAYEQFF,TGTGCCAGCAGCGGGGGGGCGTATGAGCAGTTCTTC
TRBJ2-1,TRBV20-1,-,-,CSASSTDEQFF,TGCAGTGCGTCCAGTACTGATGAGCAGTTCTTC
TRBJ2-7,TRBV7-9,medium-sized,TRBD2,CASSLAGTRMHEQYF,TGTGCCAGCAGCTTAGCCGGGACTAGGATGCACGAGCAGTACTTC
TRBJ1-2,TRBV4-3,-,TRBD1,CASSQDGTGGAYGYTF,TGCGCCAGCAGCCAAGATGGGACAGGGGGCGCCTATGGCTACACCTTC
TRBJ1-5,TRBV2,-,-,CASSGERRYQPQHF,TGTGCCAGCAGTGGGGAGAGGAGGTATCAGCCCCAGCATTTT
TRBJ2-3,TRBV5-1,-,-,CASSPTLRLETDTQYF,TGCGCCAGCAGTCCAACCCTCCGACTAGAAACAGATACGCAGTATTTT
TRBJ2-3,TRBV4-3,-,TRBD1,CASSPEDRVTDTQYF,TGCGCCAGCAGCCCAGAGGACAGGGTCACAGATACGCAGTATTTT
TRBJ1-1,TRBV6-5,-,TRBD1,CASSPNRGAEAFF,TGTGCCAGCAGCCCCAACAGGGGCGCTGAAGCTTTCTTT
TRBJ2-3,TRBV5-6,-,TRBD1,CASSLGYRGQDTQYF,TGTGCCAGCAGCTTGGGGTACAGGGGGCAGGATACGCAGTATTTT
TRBJ1-1,TRBV10-3,-,-,CAISESGRGGRAFF,TGTGCCATCAGTGAGTCGGGGAGGGGGGGAAGAGCTTTCTTT
TRBJ1-1,TRBV7-3,-,-,CASSLSGPDTEAFF,TGTGCCAGCAGTTTGTCGGGACCGGACACTGAAGCTTTCTTT
TRBJ2-7,TRBV5-5,-,-,CASSLGWYEQYF,TGTGCCAGCAGCTTGGGGTGGTACGAGCAGTACTTC
TRBJ2-3,TRBV5-1,-,-,CASSSEGFDTQYF,TGCGCCAGCAGCAGCGAGGGGTTTGATACGCAGTATTTT
TRBJ2-1,TRBV6-5,-,TRBD1,CASSQTGAEQFF,TGTGCCAGCAGTCAGACAGGGGCTGAGCAGTTCTTC
TRBJ1-6,TRBV30,once,-,CAWSSLGRGYNSPLHF,TGTGCCTGGAGTTCTCTTGGACGGGGATATAATTCACCCCTCCACTTT
TRBJ1-4,TRBV5-4,-,TRBD1,CASSRGGTNEKLFF,TGTGCCAGCAGCCGAGGGGGCACTAATGAAAAACTGTTTTTT